This is a list of T cell receptor beta chains from one sample in a study of patients and donors after allogeneic stem cell transplantation. In TCRdb, the RT-PCR reads were re-called with MiXCR into one record per CDR3 protein. Of about 960,000 distinct CDR3 sequences listed, under 20% were seen once; the top ten hold around 5.5%. The material sequenced was blood, either unsorted or a sorted T cell fraction (not recorded which). The receptors come from a human donor who was either an allogeneic HSCT recipient or a stem cell or donor lymphocyte infusion donor (not recorded which). It is not recorded whose cells these are; they may come from a transplant donor. The CDR3 runs from the conserved cysteine through the conserved F or W. Fields, in order: D gene, clone size, J gene, V gene, CDR3 protein, CDR3 DNA. The D gene is left open where the match is weak. Size is omitted from some rows. Given values are once, few, many or a class for expanded clones.

>-|few|TRBJ2-3|TRBV6-2/TRBV6-3
CASSQGPPSDTQYF
TGTGCCAGCAGTCAAGGACCCCCGTCGGATACGCAGTATTTT
>TRBD1|many|TRBJ1-2|TRBV7-2
CASSPDRAYGYTF
TGTGCCAGCAGCCCGGACAGGGCCTATGGCTACACCTTC
>-|-|TRBJ2-5|TRBV20-1
CSATPPPPQETQYF
TGCAGTGCTACCCCCCCGCCTCCCCAAGAGACCCAGTACTTC
>-|few|TRBJ2-1|TRBV7-3
CASSLALADEQFF
TGTGCCAGCAGCTTAGCACTAGCAGATGAGCAGTTCTTC
>-|few|TRBJ1-1|TRBV30
CAWRLLNTEAFF
TGTGCCTGGCGACTGCTGAACACTGAAGCTTTCTTT
>-|few|TRBJ1-5|TRBV4-1
CASSQDVGNSNQPQHF
TGCGCCAGCAGCCAAGATGTGGGGAATTCCAATCAGCCCCAGCATTTT
>TRBD1|few|TRBJ1-2|TRBV29-1
CSVGPGTGDYGYTF
TGCAGCGTGGGTCCCGGGACAGGGGACTATGGCTACACCTTC
>-|many|TRBJ1-2|TRBV4-3
CASSQDAGTTYGYTF
TGCGCCAGCAGCCAAGATGCAGGGACTACCTATGGCTACACCTTC
>-|few|TRBJ2-7|TRBV19
CASSKQRDIYEQYF
TGTGCCAGTAGTAAACAGCGGGACATCTACGAGCAGTACTTC
>TRBD1|-|TRBJ1-5|TRBV30
CAWTATGGQPQHF
TGTGCCTGGACCGCGACAGGGGGTCAGCCCCAGCATTTT
>TRBD2|-|TRBJ2-7|TRBV9
CASSVAAERDIYEQYF
TGTGCCAGCAGCGTAGCTGCCGAGCGGGATATCTACGAGCAGTACTTC
>-|few|TRBJ2-2|TRBV4-3
CASSQDGTAGPTGELFF
TGCGCCAGCAGCCAAGATGGGACGGCGGGGCCGACCGGGGAGCTGTTTTTT
>-|-|TRBJ2-2|TRBV12-3/TRBV12-4
CASSLGRVINTGELFF
TGTGCCAGCAGTTTAGGTAGAGTAATCAACACCGGGGAGCTGTTTTTT
>TRBD1|-|TRBJ1-5|TRBV12-3/TRBV12-4
CASSPVTGTVDQPQHF
TGTGCCAGCAGTCCCGTCACCGGGACAGTGGATCAGCCCCAGCATTTT
>-|many|TRBJ1-1|TRBV12-3/TRBV12-4
CASSHTLPGRSWNTEAFF
TGTGCCAGCAGCCATACCCTTCCCGGACGGTCGTGGAACACTGAAGCTTTCTTT
>-|-|TRBJ1-2|TRBV20-1
CSARIPSSYGYTF
TGCAGTGCTAGGATACCCTCCTCTTATGGCTACACCTTC
>-|-|TRBJ2-1|TRBV3-1
CASSQEGRINEQFF
TGTGCCAGCAGCCAAGAAGGCCGAATCAATGAGCAGTTCTTC
>-|-|TRBJ2-7|TRBV15
CATSRDQFSYEQYF
TGTGCCACCAGCAGAGACCAGTTCTCCTACGAGCAGTACTTC
>-|few|TRBJ1-2|TRBV20-1
CSARAQGEGYTF
TGCAGTGCTAGAGCCCAGGGAGAAGGCTACACCTTC
>TRBD2|-|TRBJ2-5|TRBV4-3
CASSQDSGGGETQYF
TGCGCCAGCAGCCAAGATTCGGGGGGAGGGGAGACCCAGTACTTC
>TRBD1|-|TRBJ2-1|TRBV6-5
CASRGGTAEQFF
TGTGCCAGCAGAGGGGGCACAGCGGAGCAGTTCTTC
>-|few|TRBJ1-1|TRBV7-9
CASSLGDGAFF
TGTGCCAGCAGCTTGGGAGACGGGGCTTTCTTT
>-|-|TRBJ2-5|TRBV4-3
CASSQATGFGETQYF
TGCGCCAGCAGCCAAGCAACAGGGTTCGGGGAGACCCAGTACTTC
>TRBD1|-|TRBJ1-2|TRBV10-3
CASDPGGGYTF
TGTGCCTCCGATCCAGGGGGGGGCTACACCTTC
>TRBD1|few|TRBJ1-5|TRBV20-1
CSAYGVDRDDQPQHF
TGCAGTGCCTACGGAGTTGACAGGGACGATCAGCCCCAGCATTTT
>-|many|TRBJ2-3|TRBV5-1
CASSLEGRTDTQYF
TGCGCCAGCAGCTTGGAGGGCCGCACAGATACGCAGTATTTT
>-|few|TRBJ2-5|TRBV10-3
CASQGGTGPKRETQYF
TGTGCCTCCCAGGGAGGCACCGGACCAAAGAGGGAGACCCAGTACTTC
>-|few|TRBJ1-1|TRBV5-1
CASSRVQGRMGNTEAFF
TGCGCCAGCAGCCGGGTCCAGGGGAGAATGGGGAACACTGAAGCTTTCTTT
>-|-|TRBJ2-7|TRBV7-9
CASSLDLGFQSSYEQYF
TGTGCCAGCAGCTTAGATCTGGGCTTTCAGAGCTCCTACGAGCAGTACTTC
>-|-|TRBJ2-7|TRBV4-2
CASSRTWTLSYEQHF
TGTGCCAGCAGCCGAACCTGGACTCTCTCCTACGAGCAGCACTTC
>-|few|TRBJ2-4|TRBV6-2/TRBV6-3
CASSVRTTLAKNIQYF
TGTGCCAGCAGCGTTCGGACAACCCTAGCCAAAAACATTCAGTACTTC
>-|many|TRBJ2-7|TRBV12-3/TRBV12-4
CASSSRGFYYEQYF
TGTGCCAGCAGCTCGAGGGGCTTCTACTACGAGCAGTACTTC
>-|-|TRBJ2-2|TRBV20-1
CSARGGARTGELFF
TGCAGTGCTAGAGGAGGGGCCCGCACCGGGGAGCTGTTTTTT
>-|few|TRBJ2-7|TRBV5-1
CASSLDGTPSSYEQYF
TGCGCCAGCAGCTTGGATGGGACACCAAGCTCCTACGAGCAGTACTTC
>-|few|TRBJ1-2|TRBV7-7
CASRPLDPTENYGYTF
TGTGCTAGCAGACCCCTCGACCCGACAGAGAACTATGGCTACACCTTC
>TRBD2|-|TRBJ2-3|TRBV15
CATSRDYGAGGLDTQYF
TGTGCCACCAGCAGAGATTACGGAGCGGGGGGGCTGGATACGCAGTATTTT
>TRBD1|-|TRBJ1-2|TRBV6-2/TRBV6-3
CASRRQGGYTF
TGTGCCAGCAGAAGACAGGGAGGCTACACCTTC
>-|few|TRBJ2-1|TRBV27
CASSLSRDSYNEQFF
TGTGCCAGCAGTTTATCCAGGGACTCCTACAATGAGCAGTTCTTC
>-|few|TRBJ1-2|TRBV20-1
CSARDPRRRIVGGYTF
TGCAGTGCTAGAGATCCCCGTCGGAGGATAGTTGGTGGCTACACCTTC
>TRBD1|-|TRBJ1-6|TRBV5-6
CASSLDAGGSPLHF
TGTGCCAGCAGCTTGGATGCAGGGGGTTCACCCCTCCACTTT
>-|-|TRBJ2-7|TRBV24-1
CATSDLRDTGYEQYF
TGTGCCACCAGTGATTTGCGGGACACAGGCTACGAGCAGTACTTC
>-|-|TRBJ1-6|TRBV11-2
CASSLDGASANSPLHF
TGTGCCAGCAGCTTAGATGGGGCCAGCGCAAATTCACCCCTCCACTTT
>-|few|TRBJ1-1|TRBV6-5
CASSYRAAGEAFF
TGTGCCAGCAGTTACCGGGCAGCAGGGGAAGCTTTCTTT
>-|-|TRBJ2-5|TRBV6-5
CASSYKLRGMETQYF
TGTGCCAGCAGTTACAAACTACGGGGGATGGAGACCCAGTACTTC
>TRBD2|many|TRBJ2-3|TRBV12-3/TRBV12-4
CASSPGTSGVTDTQYF
TGTGCCAGCAGTCCCGGGACTAGCGGGGTGACAGATACGCAGTATTTT
>-|few|TRBJ2-7|TRBV6-2/TRBV6-3
CASKGRTGIEQYF
TGTGCCAGTAAAGGACGTACCGGGATCGAGCAGTACTTC
>TRBD1|-|TRBJ1-4|TRBV7-2
CASSPRQGGSEKLFF
TGTGCCAGCAGCCCCCGACAGGGCGGGAGTGAAAAACTGTTTTTT
>-|-|TRBJ2-6|TRBV30
CAGTRGPSGANVLTF
TGTGCCGGGACACGGGGGCCCTCTGGGGCCAACGTCCTGACTTTC
>-|few|TRBJ2-7|TRBV29-1
CSVAEPSSYEQYF
TGCAGCGTGGCCGAGCCGAGCTCCTACGAGCAGTACTTC
>-|-|TRBJ2-3|TRBV5-1
CASSLSSFTDTQYF
TGCGCCAGCAGCTTGTCAAGTTTCACAGATACGCAGTATTTT
>TRBD1|many|TRBJ1-1|TRBV29-1
CSVVNPGTAEAFF
TGCAGCGTTGTCAACCCCGGGACAGCTGAAGCTTTCTTT